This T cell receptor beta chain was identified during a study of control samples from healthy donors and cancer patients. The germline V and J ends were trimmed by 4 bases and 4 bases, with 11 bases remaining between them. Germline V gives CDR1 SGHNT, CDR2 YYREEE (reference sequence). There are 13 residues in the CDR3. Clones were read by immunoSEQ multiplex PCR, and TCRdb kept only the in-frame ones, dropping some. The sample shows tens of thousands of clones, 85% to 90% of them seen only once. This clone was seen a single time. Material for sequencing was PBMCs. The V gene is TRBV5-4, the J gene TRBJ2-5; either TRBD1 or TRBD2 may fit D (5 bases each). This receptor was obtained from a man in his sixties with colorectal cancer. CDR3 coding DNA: TGTGCCAGCAGCATACGGGACGGAGAGACCCAGTACTTC. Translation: CASSIRDGETQYF.